These 6 T cell receptor beta chains share one sample of origin, sequenced in a study of siplizumab effects on memory and regulatory T cells. Profiled with immunoSEQ multiplex PCR; TCRdb holds only in-frame clones, not every one. The sample contains approximately 120,000 clones, 92% of which appear only once. The specimen was Tregs sorted from blood. The receptors were gathered from a human donor in good health.

The rearrangement joins TRBV2 to TRBJ2-5, with D possibly being TRBD1 (6 bases). CDR1 is SNHLY and CDR2 is FYNNEI in the germline V gene. Deletions cut 4 bases from V and 4 bases from J, with 10 bases between. The CDR3 runs 13 residues. Here the CDR3 reads CASSGQGRETQYF. CDR3 DNA sequence: TGTGCCAGCAGTGGTCAGGGGAGAGAGACCCAGTACTTC.

This sequence joins TRBV6-1 and TRBJ2-5, with D perhaps matching TRBD2 (5 bases). Germline V gives CDR1 MNHNS, CDR2 SASEGT. The CDR3 covers 12 residues. Trimming removed 9 bases at V and 3 bases at J, with 11 bases between. The CDR3 bases are TGTGCCAGTACACTAGTAGAAGAGACCCAGTACTTC. Translated: CASTLVEETQYF.

The chain employs TRBV19 and TRBJ1-5; 9 positions match TRBD1. There are 15 residues in the CDR3. From germline, CDR1 is LNHDA and CDR2 SQIVND (reference sequence). Germline trimming cut 9 bases from V and 3 bases from J; bases unmatched to any gene: 9. The CDR3 loop is CASTPGQGTNQPQHF. The CDR3 DNA reads TGTGCCAGCACTCCGGGACAGGGCACCAATCAGCCCCAGCATTTT.

The chain carries TRBV19 and TRBJ2-3; 7 bases map to TRBD2. The J segment lost 0 bases and the V segment lost 6 bases, leaving 6 bases of the junction unmatched. Germline V CDR1 and CDR2: LNHDA, SQIVND (reference sequence). There are 15 residues in the CDR3. The CDR3 nucleotides are TGTGCCAGTAGCCGGGACTACCTTAGCACAGATACGCAGTATTTT. Translating it yields CASSRDYLSTDTQYF.

This clone was seen only once. The chain employs TRBV21-1 and TRBJ1-4. TRBV21-1 is a listed pseudogene. The CDR3 sequence is 14 residues long. Written as DNA, the CDR3 is TGTGCCAGCAGTAGGGGCAGGGAGCGTGAAAAACTGTTTTTT. Protein sequence: CASSRGREREKLFF.

The chain carries TRBV28 and TRBJ2-6; 8 nucleotides match TRBD1. Germline CDR1 MDHEN, CDR2 SYDVKM. CDR3 length: 17 amino acids. Germline trimming cut 3 bases from V and 4 bases from J; bases unmatched to any gene: 8. CDR3 nucleotide sequence: TGTGCCAGCAGTTTTGTACAGGGGGTGGGAGGGGCCAACGTCCTGACTTTC. This gives the protein CASSFVQGVGGANVLTF.